The clone carrying this TCR beta chain was seen only a few times. The CDR3 runs to 13 residues. CDR1 and CDR2 (germline): SGHTA, FQGNSA. Losses at the gene ends were 5 bases for V and 10 bases for J; bases not matched to a gene: 6. The data belong to a study of blood T cells in healthy people across ages. Whenever a sample was processed, at least 7 million PBMCs were isolated. A second PCR, run for about 7 to 11 cycles, used a sample-barcoded 5' primer plus a J-beta primer mix. TCRdb reprocessed the 5' RACE reads with MiXCR, giving one entry per CDR3 protein. The data contain over 1,500,000 distinct CDR3 sequences, approximately 40% of them singletons.

The sequence was obtained from a human donor in good health. Sequencing used blood. This chain joins TRBV7-2 and TRBJ1-4, with 8 bases matching TRBD1. The CDR3 DNA follows: TGTGCCAGCAGCCCCGGACAGGGTAGAAAACTGTTTTTT. Translating it yields CASSPGQGRKLFF.